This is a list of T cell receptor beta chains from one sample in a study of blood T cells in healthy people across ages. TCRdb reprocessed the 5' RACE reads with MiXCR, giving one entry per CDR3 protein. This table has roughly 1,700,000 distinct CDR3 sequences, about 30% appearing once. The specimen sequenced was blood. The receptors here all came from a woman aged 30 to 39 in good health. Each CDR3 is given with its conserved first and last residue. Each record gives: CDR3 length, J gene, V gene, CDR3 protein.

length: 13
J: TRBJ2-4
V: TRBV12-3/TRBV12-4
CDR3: CASREETKNIQYF

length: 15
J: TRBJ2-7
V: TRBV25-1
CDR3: CASSGDRQGSYEQYF

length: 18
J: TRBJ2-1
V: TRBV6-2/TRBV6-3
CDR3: CASGSLAGGPSSYNEQFF

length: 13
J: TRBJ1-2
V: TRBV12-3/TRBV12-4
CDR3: CASSTWGEIGYTF

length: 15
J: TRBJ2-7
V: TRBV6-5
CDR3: CASSDDRGRYYEQYF

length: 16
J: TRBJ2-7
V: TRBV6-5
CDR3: CASSYYSGRRGNEQYF

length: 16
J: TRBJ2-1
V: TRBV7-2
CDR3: CASSLGSSARGFEQFF

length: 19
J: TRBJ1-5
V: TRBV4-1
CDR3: CASSQEGQVGQGLFQPQHF

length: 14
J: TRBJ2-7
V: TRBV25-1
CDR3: CASSERGAWNEQYF

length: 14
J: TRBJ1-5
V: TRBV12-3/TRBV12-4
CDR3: CASSSLGTDQPQHF

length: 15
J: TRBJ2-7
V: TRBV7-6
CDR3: CASSLAKVAPPEQYF

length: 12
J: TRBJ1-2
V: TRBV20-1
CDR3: CSARPVAQGYTF

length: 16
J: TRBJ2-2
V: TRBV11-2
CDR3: CASTTSGYANTGELFF

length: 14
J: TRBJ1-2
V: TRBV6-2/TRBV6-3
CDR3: CASSYTGFNYGYTF

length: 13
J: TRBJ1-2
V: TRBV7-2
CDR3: CASGSGGVYGYTF

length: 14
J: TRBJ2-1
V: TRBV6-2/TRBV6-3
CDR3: CASSYLIPSNEQFF

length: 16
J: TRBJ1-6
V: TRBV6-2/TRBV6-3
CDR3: CASSAIQSSYNSPLHF

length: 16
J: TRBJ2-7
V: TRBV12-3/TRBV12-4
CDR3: CASSSTGQGNSYEQYF

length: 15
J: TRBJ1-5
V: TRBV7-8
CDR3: CASSFGQGAGQPQHF

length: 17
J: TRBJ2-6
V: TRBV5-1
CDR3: CASSYNRGLPGANVLTF

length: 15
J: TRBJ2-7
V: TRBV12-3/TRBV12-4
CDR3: CASSLRTGVSYEQYF

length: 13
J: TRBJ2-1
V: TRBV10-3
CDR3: CAISPGPQDEQFF

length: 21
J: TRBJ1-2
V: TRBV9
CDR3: CASSVATGKREPGRGSGGYTF

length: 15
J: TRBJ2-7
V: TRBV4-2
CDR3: CASSQGGRGPYEQYF

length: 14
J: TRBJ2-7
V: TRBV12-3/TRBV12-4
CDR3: CASSSTTLIYEQYF

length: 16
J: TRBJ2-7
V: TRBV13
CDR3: CASSQAGLAGGNEQYF

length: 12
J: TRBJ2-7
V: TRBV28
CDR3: CASSGNSYEQYF

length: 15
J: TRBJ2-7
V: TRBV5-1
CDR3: CASSGGGLAPYERYF

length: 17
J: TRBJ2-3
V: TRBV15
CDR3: CATSKGQLAESTDTQDF

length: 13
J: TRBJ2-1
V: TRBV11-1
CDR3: CASSLGGGVEQFF

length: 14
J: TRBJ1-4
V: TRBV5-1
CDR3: CASSLMPSNEKLFF

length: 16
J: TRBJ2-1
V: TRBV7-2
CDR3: CASSRGLAGDYNEQFF

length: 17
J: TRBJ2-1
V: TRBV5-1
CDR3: CASSLFGVDSSYNEQFF

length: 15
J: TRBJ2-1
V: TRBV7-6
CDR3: CASSPLRGSYNEQFF

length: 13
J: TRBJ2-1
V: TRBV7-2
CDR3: CASSLMKSGEQFF

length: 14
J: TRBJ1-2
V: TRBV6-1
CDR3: CASTGLSPNYGYTF

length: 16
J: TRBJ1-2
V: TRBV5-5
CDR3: CASSLGTNLFNHGYTF

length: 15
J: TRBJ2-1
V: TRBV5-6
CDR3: CAGSLSVSSYNEQFF

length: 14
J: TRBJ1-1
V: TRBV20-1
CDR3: CSARDAEGLTEAFF

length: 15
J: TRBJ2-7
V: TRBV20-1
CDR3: CSARDRGTGSYEQYF

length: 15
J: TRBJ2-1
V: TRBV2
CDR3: CARRPSGSSYNEQFF

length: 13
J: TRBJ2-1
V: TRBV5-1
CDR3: CASSPFEGLEQFF

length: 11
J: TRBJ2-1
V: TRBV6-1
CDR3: CASSEMGEQFF

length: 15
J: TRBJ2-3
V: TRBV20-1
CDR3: CSAPTDRGFTDTQYF

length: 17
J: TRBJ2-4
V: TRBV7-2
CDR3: CASSPSGRDLAKNIQYF

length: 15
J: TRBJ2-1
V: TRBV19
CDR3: CASSINGRANNEQFF

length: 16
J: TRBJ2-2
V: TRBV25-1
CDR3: CASSPPQALNTGELFF

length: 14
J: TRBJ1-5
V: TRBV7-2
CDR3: CASSSNRVDQPQHF

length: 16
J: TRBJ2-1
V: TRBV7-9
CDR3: CASSLALARGYNEQFF

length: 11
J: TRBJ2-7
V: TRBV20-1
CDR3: CSVEGDWEQYF

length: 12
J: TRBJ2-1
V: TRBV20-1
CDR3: CSARGHRIEQFF

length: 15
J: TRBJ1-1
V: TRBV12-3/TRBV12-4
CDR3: CASSAPGQVDTEAFF

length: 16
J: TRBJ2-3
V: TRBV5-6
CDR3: CASSRGTGVRTDTQYF

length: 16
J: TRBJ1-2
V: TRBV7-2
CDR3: CASSLLVAPHRGGYTF